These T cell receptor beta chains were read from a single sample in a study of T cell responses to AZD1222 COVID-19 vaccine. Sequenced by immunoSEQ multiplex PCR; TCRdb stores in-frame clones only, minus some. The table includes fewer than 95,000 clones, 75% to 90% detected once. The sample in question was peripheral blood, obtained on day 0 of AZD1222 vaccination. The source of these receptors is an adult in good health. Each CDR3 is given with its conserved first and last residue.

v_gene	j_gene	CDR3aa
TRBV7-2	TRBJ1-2	CASSSHRESYGYTF
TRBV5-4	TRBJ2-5	CASSTQTGAETQYF
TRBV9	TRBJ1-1	CASSKSGGQRAFF
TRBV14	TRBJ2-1	CASSQDRYAWGEQFF
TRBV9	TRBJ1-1	CASSVEANTEAFF
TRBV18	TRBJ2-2	CASSPPSGVRELFF
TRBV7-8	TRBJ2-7	CASSGTRGPYEQYF
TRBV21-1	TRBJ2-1	CASSAGQGDNEQFF
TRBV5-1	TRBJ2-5	CASSSGQGAYTQYF
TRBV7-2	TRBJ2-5	CASSIEETQYF
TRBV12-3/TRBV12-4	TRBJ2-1	CASKISTANEQFF
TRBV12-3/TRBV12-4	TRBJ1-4	CASRSGQEKLFF
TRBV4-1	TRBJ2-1	CASSQVDLGFLYNEQFF
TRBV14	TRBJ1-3	CASSHGGPGNTIYF
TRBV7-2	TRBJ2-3	CASSSPLTSGSGDTQYF
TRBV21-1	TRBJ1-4	CASGGTASNEKLFF
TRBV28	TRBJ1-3	CASSSQGLPGNTIYF
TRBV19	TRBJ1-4	CASSWGRNEKLFF
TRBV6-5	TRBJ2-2	CASRQQGNTGELFF
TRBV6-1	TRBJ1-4	CASSEAEARGANEKLFF
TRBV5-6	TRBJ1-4	CASSLSDRVSNEKLFF
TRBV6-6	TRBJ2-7	CASSYETAYEQYF
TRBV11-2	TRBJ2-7	CASTPSGAYEQYF
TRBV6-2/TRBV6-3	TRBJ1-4	CASSPTVGGDDRTNEKLFF
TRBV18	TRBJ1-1	CASSPTGGTEAFF
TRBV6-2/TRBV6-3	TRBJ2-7	CASSYKSNSYEQYF
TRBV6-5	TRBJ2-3	CAIRDRGADTQYF
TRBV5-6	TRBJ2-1	CATNWGAEGYNEQFF
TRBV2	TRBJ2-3	CASRLRDRGSDTQYF
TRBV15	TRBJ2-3	CATSGSLADNTDTQYF
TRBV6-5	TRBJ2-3	CAHEGGTGTDTQYF
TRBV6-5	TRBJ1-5	CASSTHSETQQPQHF
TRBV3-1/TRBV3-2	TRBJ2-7	CASSQNRRIGEQYF
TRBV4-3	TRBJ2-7	CASSQDFGGFPYEQYF
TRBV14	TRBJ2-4	CASSQLGTGPNIQYF
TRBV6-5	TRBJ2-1	CASSYGQGAVEQFF
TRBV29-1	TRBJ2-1	CSVEGGEQFF
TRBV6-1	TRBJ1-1	CASSEWADWGTEAFF
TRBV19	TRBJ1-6	CASSGNSPLHF
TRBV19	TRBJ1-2	CASSIVQGVNYGYTF
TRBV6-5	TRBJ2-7	CASSPGSGRVYEQYF
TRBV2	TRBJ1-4	CASSAFRVTNEKLFF
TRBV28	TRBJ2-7	CASSFNRSPYKQYF
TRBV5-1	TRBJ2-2	CASRLQANTGELFF